A few counts support the clone carrying this T cell receptor (beta chain). Participants were aged about 18 to 90 years, lived in 20 to 25 US areas, and enrolled virtually. Clinical history as reported by participants underpinned cohort assignment. Cohort 3 donors were reported recovered after two negative PCRs, clearance, or symptom resolution. This sample was taken from a study of blood T cell repertoires in COVID-19. Sequenced by immunoSEQ multiplex PCR; TCRdb stores in-frame clones only, minus some. The sample lists about 180,000 clones; 84% were seen once. Trimming took 3 bases from V and 8 from J, leaving 17 bases between them. This CDR3 comprises 14 residues. Germline CDR1 and CDR2: SGHRS and YFSETQ.

Source material: PBMCs or T cells enriched from blood (not recorded which). This sequence originates from a man aged 45 to 65 who had recovered from COVID-19. This chain joins TRBV5-1 and TRBJ1-2, with D possibly matching TRBD1 (5 bases). The CDR3 DNA is TGCGCCAGCAGCTGGACATCAATAGACGACGGCTACACCTTC. It encodes CASSWTSIDDGYTF.